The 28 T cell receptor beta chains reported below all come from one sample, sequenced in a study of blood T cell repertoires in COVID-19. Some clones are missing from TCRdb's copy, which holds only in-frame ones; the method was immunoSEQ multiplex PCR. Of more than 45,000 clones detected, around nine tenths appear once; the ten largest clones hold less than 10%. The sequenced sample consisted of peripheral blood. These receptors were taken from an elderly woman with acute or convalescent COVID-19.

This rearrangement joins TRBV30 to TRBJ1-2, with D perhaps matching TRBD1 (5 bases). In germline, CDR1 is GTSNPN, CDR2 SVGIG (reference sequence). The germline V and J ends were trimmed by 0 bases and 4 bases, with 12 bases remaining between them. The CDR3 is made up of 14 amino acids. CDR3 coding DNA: TGTGCCTGGAGTGTACGTGGGGCTCTCTATGGCTACACCTTC. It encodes CAWSVRGALYGYTF.

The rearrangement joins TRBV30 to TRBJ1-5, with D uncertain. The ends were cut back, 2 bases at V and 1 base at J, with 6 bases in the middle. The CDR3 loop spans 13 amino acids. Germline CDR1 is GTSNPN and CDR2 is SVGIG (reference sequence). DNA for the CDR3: TGTGCCTGGAGTTATGAGAGCAATCAGCCCCAGCATTTT. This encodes CAWSYESNQPQHF. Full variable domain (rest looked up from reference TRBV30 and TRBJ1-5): SQTIHQWPATLVQPVGSPLSLECTVEGTSNPNLYWYRQAAGRGLQLLFYSVGIGQISSEVPQNLSASRPQDRQFILSSKKLLLSDSGFYLCAWSYESNQPQHFGDGTRLSIL.

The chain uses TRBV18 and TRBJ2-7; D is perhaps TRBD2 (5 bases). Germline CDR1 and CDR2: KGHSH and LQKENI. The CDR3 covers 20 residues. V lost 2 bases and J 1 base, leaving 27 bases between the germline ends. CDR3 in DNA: TGTGCCAGCTCACCAGGAACGGTCGGTGTAGCCACCTGGAGGTCCTACGAGCAGTACTTC. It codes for CASSPGTVGVATWRSYEQYF.

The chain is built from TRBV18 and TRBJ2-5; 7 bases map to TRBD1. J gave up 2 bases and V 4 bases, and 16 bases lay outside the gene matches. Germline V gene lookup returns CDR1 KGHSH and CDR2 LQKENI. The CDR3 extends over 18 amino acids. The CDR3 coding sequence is TGTGCCAGCTCACTTCTCTTTTCTGGACAGGCGAAACAAGAGACCCAGTACTTC. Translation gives CASSLLFSGQAKQETQYF.

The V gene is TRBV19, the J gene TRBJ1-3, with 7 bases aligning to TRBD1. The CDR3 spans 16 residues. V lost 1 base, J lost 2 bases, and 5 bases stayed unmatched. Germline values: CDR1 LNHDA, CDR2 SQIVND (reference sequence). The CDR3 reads CASSIANRGTGNTIYF. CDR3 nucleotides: TGTGCCAGTAGTATAGCCAACAGGGGTACTGGAAACACCATATATTTT.

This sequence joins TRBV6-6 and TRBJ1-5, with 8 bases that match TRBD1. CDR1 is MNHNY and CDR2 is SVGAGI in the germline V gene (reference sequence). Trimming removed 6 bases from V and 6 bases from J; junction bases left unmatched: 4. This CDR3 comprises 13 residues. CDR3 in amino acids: CASRDRDGQPQHF. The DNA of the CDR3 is TGTGCCAGCAGGGACAGGGACGGTCAGCCCCAGCATTTT.

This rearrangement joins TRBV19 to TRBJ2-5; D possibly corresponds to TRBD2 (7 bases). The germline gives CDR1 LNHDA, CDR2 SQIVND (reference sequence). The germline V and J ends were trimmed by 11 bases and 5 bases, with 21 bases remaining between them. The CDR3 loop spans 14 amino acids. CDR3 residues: CACSGGGRGETQYF. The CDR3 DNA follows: TGTGCCTGCTCCGGGGGCGGGAGAGGTGAGACCCAGTACTTC.

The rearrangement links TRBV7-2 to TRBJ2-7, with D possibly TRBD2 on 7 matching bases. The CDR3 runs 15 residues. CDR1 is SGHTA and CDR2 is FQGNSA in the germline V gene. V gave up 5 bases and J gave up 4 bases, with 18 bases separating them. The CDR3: CASSLGLGRGYEQYF. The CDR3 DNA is TGTGCCAGCAGCCTCGGACTAGGGAGGGGGTACGAGCAGTACTTC.

DNA of the CDR3: TGTGCCAGCAGTTCCGCGACAGGCCCAAGGTGGACCCAGTACTTC. Residues: CASSSATGPRWTQYF. The V and J genes are TRBV6-5 and TRBJ2-5; D possibly corresponds to TRBD1 (6 bases). Germline V gene lookup returns CDR1 MNHEY and CDR2 SVGAGI. Trimming stripped 4 bases from V and 7 bases from J, with 19 bases between. The CDR3 runs to 15 residues.

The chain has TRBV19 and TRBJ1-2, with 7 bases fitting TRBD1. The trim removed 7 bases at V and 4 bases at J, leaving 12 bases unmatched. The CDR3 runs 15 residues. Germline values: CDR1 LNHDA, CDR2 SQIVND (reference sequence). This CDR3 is CASNLGMGTVYGYTF. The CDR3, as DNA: TGTGCCAGTAATTTAGGTATGGGGACAGTCTATGGCTACACCTTC.

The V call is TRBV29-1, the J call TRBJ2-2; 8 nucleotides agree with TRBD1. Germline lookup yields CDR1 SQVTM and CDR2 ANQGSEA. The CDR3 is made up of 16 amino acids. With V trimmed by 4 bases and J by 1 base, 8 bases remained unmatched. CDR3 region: CSVVSNRGKNTGELFF. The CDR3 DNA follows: TGCAGCGTTGTCTCCAACAGGGGGAAGAACACCGGGGAGCTGTTTTTT.

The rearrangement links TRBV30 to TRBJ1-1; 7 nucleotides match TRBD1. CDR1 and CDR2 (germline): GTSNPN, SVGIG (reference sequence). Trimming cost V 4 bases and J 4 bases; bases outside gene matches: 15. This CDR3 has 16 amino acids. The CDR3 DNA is TGTGCCTGGACCTCTGGTCGAAATAACAGGGGCACTGAAGCTTTCTTT. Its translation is CAWTSGRNNRGTEAFF.

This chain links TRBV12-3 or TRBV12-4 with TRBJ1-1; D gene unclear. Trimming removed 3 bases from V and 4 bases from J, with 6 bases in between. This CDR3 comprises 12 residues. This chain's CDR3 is CASSFYGTEAFF. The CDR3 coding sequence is TGTGCCAGCAGTTTCTATGGCACTGAAGCTTTCTTT.

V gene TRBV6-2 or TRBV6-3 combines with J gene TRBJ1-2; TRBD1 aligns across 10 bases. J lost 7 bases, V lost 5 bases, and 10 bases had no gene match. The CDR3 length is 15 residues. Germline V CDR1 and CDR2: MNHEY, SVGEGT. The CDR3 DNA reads TGTGCCAGCAGTACCCGCCCGACAGGGGGCAGTGGCTACACCTTC. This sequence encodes CASSTRPTGGSGYTF.

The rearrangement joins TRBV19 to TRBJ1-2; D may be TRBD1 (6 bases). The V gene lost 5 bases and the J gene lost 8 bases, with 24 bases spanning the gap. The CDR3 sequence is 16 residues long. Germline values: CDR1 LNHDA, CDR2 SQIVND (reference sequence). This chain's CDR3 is CASSPRTTGKGGGYTF. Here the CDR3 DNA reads TGTGCCAGTAGTCCCCGAACGACAGGCAAGGGCGGGGGCTACACCTTC. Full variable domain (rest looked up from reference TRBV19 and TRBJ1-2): DGGITQSPKYLFRKEGQNVTLSCEQNLNHDAMYWYRQDPGQGLRLIYYSQIVNDFQKGDIAEGYSVSREKKESFPLTVTSAQKNPTAFYLCASSPRTTGKGGGYTFGSGTRLTVV.

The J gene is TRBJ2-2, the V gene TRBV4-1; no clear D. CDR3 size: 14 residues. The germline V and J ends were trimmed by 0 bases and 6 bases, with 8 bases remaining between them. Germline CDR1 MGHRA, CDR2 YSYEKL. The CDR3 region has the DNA TGCGCCAGCAGCCAAGATCGGGTCTCCGGGGAGCTGTTTTTT. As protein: CASSQDRVSGELFF.

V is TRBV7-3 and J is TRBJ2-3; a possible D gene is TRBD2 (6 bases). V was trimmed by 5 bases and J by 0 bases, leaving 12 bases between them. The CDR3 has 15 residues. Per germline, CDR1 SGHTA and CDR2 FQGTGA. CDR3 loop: CASSTLADSTDTQYF. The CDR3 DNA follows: TGTGCCAGCAGCACGTTAGCGGATAGCACAGATACGCAGTATTTT.

CDR3 nucleotides: TGTGCCAGCGGTAGGGGTAATGAAAAACTGTTTTTT. It is translated as CASGRGNEKLFF. This chain links TRBV12-3 or TRBV12-4 with TRBJ1-4, with a weak D call TRBD1 (5 bases). This CDR3 region has 12 residues. The V gene lost 8 bases and the J gene lost 4 bases, with 8 bases spanning the gap.

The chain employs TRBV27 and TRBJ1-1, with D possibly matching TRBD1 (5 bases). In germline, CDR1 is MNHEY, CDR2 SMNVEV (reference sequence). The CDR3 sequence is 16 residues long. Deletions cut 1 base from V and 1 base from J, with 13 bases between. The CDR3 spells CASSLFGGTQNTEAFF. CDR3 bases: TGTGCCAGCAGTTTATTTGGCGGGACTCAGAACACTGAAGCTTTCTTT.

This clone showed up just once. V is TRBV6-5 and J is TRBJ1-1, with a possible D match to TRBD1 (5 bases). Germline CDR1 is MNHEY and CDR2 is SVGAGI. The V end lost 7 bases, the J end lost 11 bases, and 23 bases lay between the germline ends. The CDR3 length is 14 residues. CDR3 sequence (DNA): TGTGCCAGCATCCCCGCCGGGACTCAGATCGAGGCTTTCTTT. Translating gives CASIPAGTQIEAFF.

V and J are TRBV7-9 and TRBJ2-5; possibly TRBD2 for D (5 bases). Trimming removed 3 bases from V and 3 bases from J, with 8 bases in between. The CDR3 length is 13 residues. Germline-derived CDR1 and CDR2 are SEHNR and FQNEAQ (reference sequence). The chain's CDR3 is CASSLDGKETQYF. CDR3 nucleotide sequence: TGTGCCAGCAGCTTGGACGGGAAAGAGACCCAGTACTTC.

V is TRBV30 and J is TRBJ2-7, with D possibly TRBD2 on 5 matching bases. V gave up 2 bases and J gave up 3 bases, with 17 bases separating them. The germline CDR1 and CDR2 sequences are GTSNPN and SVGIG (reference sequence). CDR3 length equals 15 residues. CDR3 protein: CAWSLQRISSYEQYF. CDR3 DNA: TGTGCCTGGAGTCTCCAGCGGATCTCAAGCTACGAGCAGTACTTC.

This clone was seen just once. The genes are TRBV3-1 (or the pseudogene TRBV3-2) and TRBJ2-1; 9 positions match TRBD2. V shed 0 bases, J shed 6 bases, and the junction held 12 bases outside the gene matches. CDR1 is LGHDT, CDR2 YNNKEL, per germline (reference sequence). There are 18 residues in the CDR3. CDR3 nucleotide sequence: TGTGCCAGCAGCCAAGAATTTGTTAGGACTAGCGCCACCAATGAGCAGTTCTTC. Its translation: CASSQEFVRTSATNEQFF.

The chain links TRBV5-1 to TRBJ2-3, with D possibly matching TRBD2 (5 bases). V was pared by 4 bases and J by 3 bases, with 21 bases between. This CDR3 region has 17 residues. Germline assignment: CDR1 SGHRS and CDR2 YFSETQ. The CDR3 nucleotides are TGCGCCAGCAGCCCACAGCGTAGTGGACGGGGTACAGATACGCAGTATTTT. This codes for CASSPQRSGRGTDTQYF.

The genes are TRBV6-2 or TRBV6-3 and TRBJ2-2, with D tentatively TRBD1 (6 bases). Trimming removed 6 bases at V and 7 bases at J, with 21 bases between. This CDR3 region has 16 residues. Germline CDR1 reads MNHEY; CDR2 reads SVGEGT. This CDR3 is CASSPTSTKGGGELFF. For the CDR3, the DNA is TGTGCCAGCAGCCCAACGAGCACCAAAGGGGGCGGGGAGCTGTTTTTT.

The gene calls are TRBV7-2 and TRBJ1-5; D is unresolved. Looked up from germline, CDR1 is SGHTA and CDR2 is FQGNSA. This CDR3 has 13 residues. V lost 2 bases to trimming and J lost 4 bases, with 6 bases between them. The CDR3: CASSLTDNQPQHF. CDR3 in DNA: TGTGCCAGCAGCTTAACAGATAATCAGCCCCAGCATTTT.

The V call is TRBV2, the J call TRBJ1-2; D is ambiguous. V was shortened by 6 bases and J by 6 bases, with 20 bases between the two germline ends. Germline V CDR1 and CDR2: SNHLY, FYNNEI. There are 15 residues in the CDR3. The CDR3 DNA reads TGTGCCAGCAGCCCTTCCCGAACAGCCAGTAATGGCTACACCTTC. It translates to CASSPSRTASNGYTF.

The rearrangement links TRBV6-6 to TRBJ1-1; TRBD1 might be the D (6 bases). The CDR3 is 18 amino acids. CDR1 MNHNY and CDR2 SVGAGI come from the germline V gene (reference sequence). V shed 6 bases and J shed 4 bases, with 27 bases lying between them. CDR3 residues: CASSRPQPNRKGGTEAFF. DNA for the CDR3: TGTGCCAGCAGCCGACCTCAACCAAACAGGAAAGGGGGCACTGAAGCTTTCTTT.